The present entry profiles one TCR beta chain with its context. The antigen is not known. Data came from immunoSEQ multiplex PCR; TCRdb stores just in-frame clones and leaves some out. The sample shows 12,000 or so clones, just over 85% of them seen only once. This sample stems from a study of OX40 agonist ivuxolimab in advanced cancers. On the study more broadly: The study treated patients with ivuxolimab, an agonistic anti-OX40 (CD134) antibody.

Samples were taken at baseline and on day 1 of cycles 4 and 7. Study outcomes and limitations: Certain nonresponders additionally had low normalized T-cell clonal expansion.

The sequenced sample was CD4+ or CD8+ T cells sorted from blood, obtained in a trial of the OX40 agonist ivuxolimab. The source is an adult with an advanced solid tumor such as melanoma, head and neck, liver or kidney cancer.

The CDR3 DNA reads TGTGCCAGCAGCCCATATACGGGACAGGGATTCTCCTACGAGCAGTACTTC. It codes for CASSPYTGQGFSYEQYF. The chain joins TRBV14 to TRBJ2-7; 9 bases line up with TRBD1. This CDR3 is built from 17 residues. The V and J ends lost 4 bases and 0 bases, in that order; junction bases with no gene match: 10. Germline V gene sequence: CDR1 SGHDN, CDR2 FVKESK.